This TCR beta chain was captured in a study of cytomegalovirus exposure and HLA in healthy donors. Both 60 Vbeta primers and 13 Jbeta primers went into the PCR. Profiled with immunoSEQ multiplex PCR; TCRdb holds only in-frame clones, not every one. This table holds approximately 100,000 clones. V was clipped by 4 bases and J by 2 bases; unmatched bases: 5. The CDR3 has 16 amino acids. CDR1 is KGHSH, CDR2 LQKENI, per germline. As to this clone: The antigen remains undetermined.

Study results and limitations: A later analysis linked a missense DCLRE1C variant to TCR beta V- and J-gene trimming. A few chains tied to CMV proved CMV antigen-specific in vitro. Reports indicated that the classifier achieved high specificity and sensitivity in diagnosing cytomegalovirus status.

The sequence was obtained from a man in his fifties in good health and CMV-seropositive. The J gene is TRBJ1-5, the V gene TRBV18, with TRBD1 matching 10 bases. Specimen: PBMCs. As DNA, the CDR3 is TGTGCCAGCTCACACGGGACAGGGGATGGCAATCAGCCCCAGCATTTT. Translated, it gives CASSHGTGDGNQPQHF.